This T cell receptor (beta chain) was recovered during a study of T cell repertoires in cytomegalovirus infection. About the study: It can be stated that public TCR beta signatures indicated CMV infection as well as a matching HLA type.

MiXCR, run by TCRdb on the reads, gives a single entry per CDR3 protein. Here the sample spans around 130,000 distinct CDR3 sequences, more than 7% being singletons. Regarding the study as a whole: Based on cumulative public TCR beta family frequency, carriers of CMV plus the relevant HLA were identified. In two of eight donors, the top clonotype was HLA-C-restricted CMV-specific.

Only a few counts were recorded for this clonotype. No antigen is known for it. The sequencing sample was made of PBMCs. This TCR derives from a human donor in good health (CMV status not recorded). Some clones in this sample may be carry-over from other donors' samples.

The CDR3 DNA reads TGTGCCAGCAGCCAAGTGCTTGGGCGGGGAAACACTGAAGCTTTCTTT. It translates to CASSQVLGRGNTEAFF. The chain links TRBV4-2 to TRBJ1-1; no reliable D call. Per germline, CDR1 LGHNA and CDR2 YNFKEQ. V was pared by 1 base and J by 2 bases, with 14 bases between. This CDR3 has 16 amino acids.